This T cell receptor beta chain was sequenced during a study of blood T cell repertoires in COVID-19. Authors' processing steps: Amplification of reference gene primers provided the estimated nucleated cell counts. Sequencing was performed with immunoSEQ multiplex PCR; in TCRdb, only in-frame clones are kept and a portion is missing. For V, J and clone size, that table is used; D and trimming come from the DNA. The table records some 200,000 clones, about nine tenths of them present only once. The CDR3 spans 16 residues. Germline-derived CDR1 and CDR2 are SGHDT and YYEEEE. Trimming stripped 4 bases from V and 0 bases from J, with 14 bases between.

Sequencing was performed on PBMCs or T cells enriched from blood (not recorded which). This clonotype was obtained from a woman between 45 and 65 years old in a cohort exposed to, infected with or recovered from COVID-19 (not recorded which). The rearrangement uses TRBV5-6 and TRBJ1-5; a possible D gene is TRBD1 (6 bases). CDR3 in DNA: TGTGCCAGCAGCCCTCAGGGGCGAAGTAGCAATCAGCCCCAGCATTTT. Amino acids: CASSPQGRSSNQPQHF.